This T cell receptor beta chain came from a study of cytotoxic CD8 clonotypes in ibrutinib-treated CLL. In germline, CDR1 is KGHSH, CDR2 LQKENI. Trimming removed 1 base from V and 3 bases from J; junction bases left unmatched: 8. This CDR3 spans 17 amino acids. Assay: immunoSEQ multiplex PCR; the TCRdb copy retains only in-frame clones and omits some. Among about 300,000 clones listed, less than 85% were seen once. This TCR came from a human donor with chronic lymphocytic leukemia. The specimen comprised PBMCs, sampled at disease progression, from a patient treated with ibrutinib. The V call is TRBV18, the J call TRBJ2-1; 8 positions match TRBD2. The CDR3 bases are TGTGCCAGCTCACCACGCCTAGGACTAGCTGGCTACAATGAGCAGTTCTTC. Translation: CASSPRLGLAGYNEQFF.